The rows below give T cell receptor beta chains drawn from one sample of a study of tumor-infiltrating lymphocytes in primary liver carcinoma. TCRdb fed the multiplex PCR reads into MiXCR, producing one record per CDR3 protein. The repertoire holds tens of thousands of distinct CDR3 sequences, under 75% seen once, with 26% in the top ten. Input material: tumor-adjacent normal liver tissue. The receptors were sampled from a man aged 40-50 years with primary liver carcinoma and hepatitis B virus infection. Each CDR3 is given with its conserved first and last residue. The D gene is left open where the match is weak. Some rows have no size entry. The others give once, few or many, or a class for an expanded clone.

size,V,D,J,CDR3,DNA
NA,TRBV5-5,NA,TRBJ2-3,CASSRHGTDTQYF,TGTGCTAGCAGTCGACATGGTACAGATACGCAGTATTTT
NA,TRBV6-2/TRBV6-3,NA,TRBJ1-2,CASSRADTSGYGYTF,TGTGCCAGCAGTAGGGCAGACACTTCGGGGTATGGCTACACCTTC
NA,TRBV11-2,NA,TRBJ2-5,CASSLDPWPSERGETRYF,TGTGCCAGCAGCTTAGATCCGTGGCCTAGCGAGAGAGGAGAGACCCGGTACTTC
NA,TRBV24-1,TRBD2,TRBJ2-1,CATSDHQGTSGRINEQFF,TGTGCCACCAGTGATCACCAGGGAACTAGCGGGAGAATCAATGAACAGTTCTTC
NA,TRBV11-2,TRBD1,TRBJ2-3,CASSFYRGSTDTHYF,TGTGCCAGCAGCTTTTACAGGGGTAGCACAGATACGCACTATTTT
few,TRBV19,NA,TRBJ2-5,CASSIRIGETQYF,TGTGCCAGTAGTATTAGGATTGGGGAGACCCAGTACTTC
many,TRBV7-9,NA,TRBJ2-7,CASSLGLAEQYF,TGTGCCAGCAGCCTCGGGCTAGCGGAGCAGTACTTC
NA,TRBV6-1,TRBD1,TRBJ2-7,CVSSCTTAGGIKQHF,TGTGTCAGCAGTTGTACAACGGCAGGGGGCATTAAGCAGCACTTC
NA,TRBV28,TRBD1,TRBJ1-2,CASTSPGTVYDYTF,TGTGCCAGCACTTCCCCCGGGACAGTTTATGACTACACCTTC
many,TRBV6-6,NA,TRBJ1-1,CASQTTGMKTEAFF,TGTGCCAGCCAAACCACAGGGATGAAGACTGAAGCTTTCTTT
NA,TRBV4-3,NA,TRBJ2-7,CASIQERAGGYEQYF,TGCGCCAGCATCCAAGAACGGGCAGGAGGGTATGAGCAGTACTTC
many,TRBV4-2,NA,TRBJ1-1,CASRSGVMNTEAFF,TGTGCCAGCAGGTCGGGAGTCATGAACACTGAAGCTTTCTTT
medium-sized,TRBV11-2,NA,TRBJ2-1,CASSLEGLNEQFF,TGTGCCAGCAGCTTAGAAGGCCTGAATGAGCAGTTCTTC
NA,TRBV4-3,TRBD1,TRBJ2-2,CASSPRSPTGGGSTGELFF,TGCGCCAGCAGCCCCCGAAGCCCGACAGGGGGCGGCTCCACCGGGGAGCTGTTTTTT
many,TRBV4-3,TRBD2,TRBJ2-5,CASSQMGTSGGPETQYF,TGCGCCAGCAGCCAGATGGGGACTAGCGGGGGCCCGGAGACCCAGTACTTC
NA,TRBV4-1,NA,TRBJ2-3,CASSQERASNTDTQYF,TGTGCCAGCAGCCAAGAACGCGCCTCTAACACAGATACGCAGTATTTT
once,TRBV4-3,NA,TRBJ2-7,CASSQAITGATYEQYF,TGCGCCAGCAGCCAAGCCATAACGGGAGCGACCTATGAGCAGTACTTC
many,TRBV4-1,NA,TRBJ2-1,CASSQKIGSGTYNEQFF,TGCGCCAGCAGCCAAAAGATTGGGTCGGGTACTTACAATGAGCAGTTCTTC
many,TRBV29-1,NA,TRBJ2-1,CSVGIPFRNEQFF,TGCAGCGTTGGGATTCCGTTTCGAAATGAGCAGTTCTTC
NA,TRBV10-1,TRBD1,TRBJ2-2,CASSGDRANIGELLF,TGCGCCAGCAGTGGAGACAGGGCGAACATCGGGGAGCTGTTATTT
NA,TRBV11-1,NA,TRBJ2-2,CTSSLARFGELFF,TGTACCAGTAGCTTAGCACGTTTCGGGGAGCTGTTTTTT
NA,TRBV5-1,NA,TRBJ2-7,CTSSIERDEQYF,TGCACCAGCAGTATTGAAAGGGACGAGCAGTACTTC
NA,TRBV11-2,NA,TRBJ2-2,CASSHGFRTCGTGELFF,TGTGCCAGCAGTCATGGATTCAGGACCTGTGGGACCGGGGAGCTGTTTTTT
NA,TRBV6-5,NA,TRBJ2-7,CASSSFHGGRPYEQYF,TGTGCCAGCAGCTCCTTTCATGGGGGGCGACCCTATGAGCAGTACTTC
NA,TRBV4-1,NA,TRBJ2-1,CVSSQRLSDYQDYNEQFF,TGCGTCAGCAGCCAACGCTTAAGTGACTACCAAGACTACAATGAGCAGTTCTTC
once,TRBV10-3,TRBD1,TRBJ2-3,CAATGTDQAPQYF,TGTGCCGCGACCGGGACAGACCAGGCGCCCCAGTATTTT
NA,TRBV5-5,TRBD1,TRBJ2-1,CASSLSPGTGAGSYEQFF,TGTGCCAGCAGCCTGAGTCCCGGGACAGGGGCAGGCAGCTATGAGCAGTTCTTC
few,TRBV5-1,TRBD1,TRBJ2-1,CASSLRLGQGYNEQFF,TGCGCCAGCAGCTTAAGGCTGGGACAGGGGTACAATGAGCAGTTCTTC
NA,TRBV12-3/TRBV12-4,NA,TRBJ1-5,CASSFHPSGTDTQHF,TGTGCCAGCAGTTTTCATCCAAGCGGCACAGATACACAGCATTTT